The count of the clone carrying this TCR beta chain is one. Its cognate antigen is unknown. The data belong to a study of T cell responses to AZD1222 COVID-19 vaccine. The study, taken as a whole, reports: Unmutated variant regions reportedly attract nearly half of all spike-specific TCRs. At baseline, seropositivity was found in only a handful of AZD1222 recipients.

Produced via immunoSEQ multiplex PCR; TCRdb's table is partial and in-frame only. This sample has around 130,000 clones; approximately 88% occur once, and the top ten carry 4.5% to 7%. The sequence was collected from an adult who received the AZD1222 COVID-19 vaccine. This sample comprised peripheral blood, obtained 28 days after the second AZD1222 dose.

The DNA of the CDR3 is TGTGCCAGCAGCTTGGAAAGCGAGCAGTACTTC. It yields the protein CASSLESEQYF. The chain combines TRBV5-6 with TRBJ2-7, with D unresolved. This CDR3 region has 11 residues. V gave up 0 bases and J gave up 6 bases, with 4 bases separating them. The germline V gene has CDR1 SGHDT and CDR2 YYEEEE. Based on the CDR3 plus reference TRBV5-6 and TRBJ2-7, the full variable domain is DAGVTQSPTHLIKTRGQQVTLRCSPKSGHDTVSWYQQALGQGPQFIFQYYEEEERQRGNFPDRFSGHQFPNYSSELNVNALLLGDSALYLCASSLESEQYFGPGTRLTVT.